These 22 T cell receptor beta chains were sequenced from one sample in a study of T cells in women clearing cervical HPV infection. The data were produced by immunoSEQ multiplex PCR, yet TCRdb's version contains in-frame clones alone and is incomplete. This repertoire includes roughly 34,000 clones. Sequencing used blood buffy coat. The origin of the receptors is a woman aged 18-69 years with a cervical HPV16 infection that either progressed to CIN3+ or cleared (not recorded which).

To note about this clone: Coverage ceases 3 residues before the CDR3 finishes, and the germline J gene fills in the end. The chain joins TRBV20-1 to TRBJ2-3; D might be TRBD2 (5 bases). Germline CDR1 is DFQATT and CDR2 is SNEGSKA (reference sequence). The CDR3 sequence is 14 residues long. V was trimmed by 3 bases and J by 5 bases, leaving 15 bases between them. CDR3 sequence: CSARATLRGDTQYF. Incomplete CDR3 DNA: TGCAGTGCTAGGGCTACACTACGGGGAGATACG.

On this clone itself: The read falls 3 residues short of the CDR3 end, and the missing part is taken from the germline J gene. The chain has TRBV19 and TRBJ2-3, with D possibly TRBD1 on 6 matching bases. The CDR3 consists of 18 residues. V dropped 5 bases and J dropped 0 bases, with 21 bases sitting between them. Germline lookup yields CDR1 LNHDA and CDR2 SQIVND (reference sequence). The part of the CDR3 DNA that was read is TGTGCCAGTAGTCTACGACAAGGGTCAGGGGCTAGCACAGATACG. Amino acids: CASSLRQGSGASTDT. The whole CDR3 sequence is CASSLRQGSGASTDTQYF.

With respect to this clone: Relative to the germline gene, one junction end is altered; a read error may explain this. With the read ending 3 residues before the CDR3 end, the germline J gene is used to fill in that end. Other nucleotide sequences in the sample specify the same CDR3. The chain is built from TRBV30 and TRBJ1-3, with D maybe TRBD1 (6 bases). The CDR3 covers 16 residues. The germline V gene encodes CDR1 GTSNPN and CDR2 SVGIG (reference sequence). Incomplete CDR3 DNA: TGTGCCTGGAGCCAATTACTCGGGGGGGCTGGAAACACA. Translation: CAWSQLLGGAGNT. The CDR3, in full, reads CAWSQLLGGAGNTIYF.

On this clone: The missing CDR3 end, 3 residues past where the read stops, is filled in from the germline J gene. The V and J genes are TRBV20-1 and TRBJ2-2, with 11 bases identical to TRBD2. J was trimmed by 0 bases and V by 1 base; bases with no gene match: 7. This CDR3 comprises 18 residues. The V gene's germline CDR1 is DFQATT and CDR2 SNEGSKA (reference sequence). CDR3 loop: CSARVWGSGGANTGELFF. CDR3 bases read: TGCAGTGCTAGAGTTTGGGGTAGCGGGGGGGCGAACACCGGGGAG.

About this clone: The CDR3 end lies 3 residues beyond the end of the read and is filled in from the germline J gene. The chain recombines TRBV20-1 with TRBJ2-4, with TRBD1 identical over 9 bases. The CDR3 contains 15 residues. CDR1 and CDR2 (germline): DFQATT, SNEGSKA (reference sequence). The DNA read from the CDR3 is TGCAGTGCTAGAGATCACCTACAGGGGGCGCGTGGT. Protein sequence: CSARDHLQGARG. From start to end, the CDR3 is CSARDHLQGARGQYF.

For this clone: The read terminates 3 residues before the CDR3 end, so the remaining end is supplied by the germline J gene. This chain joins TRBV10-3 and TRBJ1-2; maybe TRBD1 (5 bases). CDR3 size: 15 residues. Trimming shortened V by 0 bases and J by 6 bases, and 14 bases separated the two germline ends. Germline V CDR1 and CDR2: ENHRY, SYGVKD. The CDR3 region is CAISESDGRVNGYTF. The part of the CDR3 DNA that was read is TGTGCCATCAGTGAGTCAGACGGCAGGGTGAATGGC.

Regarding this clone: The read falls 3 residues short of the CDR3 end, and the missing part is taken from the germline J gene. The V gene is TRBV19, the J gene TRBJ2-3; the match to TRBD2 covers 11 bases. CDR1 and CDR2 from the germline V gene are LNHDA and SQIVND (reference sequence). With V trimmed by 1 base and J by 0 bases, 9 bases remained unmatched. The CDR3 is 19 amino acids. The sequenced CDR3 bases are TGTGCCAGTAGTATAGCACTCCTAGCGGGGGGTGCTAGCACAGATACG. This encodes CASSIALLAGGASTDT. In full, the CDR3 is CASSIALLAGGASTDTQYF.

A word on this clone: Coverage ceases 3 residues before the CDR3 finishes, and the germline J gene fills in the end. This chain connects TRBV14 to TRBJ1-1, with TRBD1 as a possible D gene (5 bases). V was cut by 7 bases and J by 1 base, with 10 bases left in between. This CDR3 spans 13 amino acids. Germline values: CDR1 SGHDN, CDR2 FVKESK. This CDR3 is CASNRLRNTEAFF. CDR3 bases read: TGTGCCAGCAACAGGCTGAGGAACACTGAA.

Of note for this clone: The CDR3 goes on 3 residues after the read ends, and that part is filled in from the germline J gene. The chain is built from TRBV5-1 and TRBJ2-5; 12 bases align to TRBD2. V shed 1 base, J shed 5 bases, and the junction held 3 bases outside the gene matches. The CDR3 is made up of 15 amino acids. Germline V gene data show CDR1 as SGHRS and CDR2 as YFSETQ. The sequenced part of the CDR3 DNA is TGCGCCAGCAGCTTGTCCGGGACTAGCGGGGAGACC. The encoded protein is CASSLSGTSGET. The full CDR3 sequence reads CASSLSGTSGETQYF.

CDR3 loop: CASSHRSGNYEQYF. The DNA read from the CDR3 is TGCGCCAGCAGCCACCGTAGCGGGAACTACGAG. The chain is built from TRBV4-1 and TRBJ2-7; 8 bases fit TRBD2. Read data end 3 residues before the CDR3 end; the end is taken from the germline J gene. Germline CDR1 and CDR2: MGHRA and YSYEKL. The CDR3 is made up of 14 amino acids. The ends lost 3 bases at V and 3 bases at J; junction bases unmatched: 4.

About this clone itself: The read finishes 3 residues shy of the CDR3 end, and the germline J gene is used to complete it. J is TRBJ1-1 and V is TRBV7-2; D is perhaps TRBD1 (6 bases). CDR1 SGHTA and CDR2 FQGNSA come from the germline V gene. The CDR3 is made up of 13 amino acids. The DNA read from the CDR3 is TGTGCCAGCAGCTTTGGGGGCAGGTACGAG. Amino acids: CASSFGGRYE. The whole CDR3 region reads CASSFGGRYEAFF.

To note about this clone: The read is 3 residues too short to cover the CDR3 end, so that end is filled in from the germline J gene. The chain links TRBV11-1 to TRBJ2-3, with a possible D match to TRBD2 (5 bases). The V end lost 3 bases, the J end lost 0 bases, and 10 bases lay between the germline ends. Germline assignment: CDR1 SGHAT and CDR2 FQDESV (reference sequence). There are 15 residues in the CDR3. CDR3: CASSFTRGSTDTQYF. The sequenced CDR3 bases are TGTGCCAGCAGCTTCACCCGGGGAAGCACAGATACG.

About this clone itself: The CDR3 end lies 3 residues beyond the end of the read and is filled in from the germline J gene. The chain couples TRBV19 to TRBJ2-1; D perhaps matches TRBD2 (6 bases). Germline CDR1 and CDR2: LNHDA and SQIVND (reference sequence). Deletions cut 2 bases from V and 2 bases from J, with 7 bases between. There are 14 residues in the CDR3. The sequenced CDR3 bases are TGTGCCAGTAGTATACGGGGGACCTACAATGAG. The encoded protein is CASSIRGTYNE. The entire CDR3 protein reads CASSIRGTYNEQFF.

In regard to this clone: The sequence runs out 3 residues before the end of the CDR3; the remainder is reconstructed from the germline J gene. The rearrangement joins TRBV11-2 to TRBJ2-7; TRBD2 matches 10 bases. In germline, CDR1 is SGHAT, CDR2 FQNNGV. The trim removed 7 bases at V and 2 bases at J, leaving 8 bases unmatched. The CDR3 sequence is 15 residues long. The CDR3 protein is CASTWAAGGPYEQYF. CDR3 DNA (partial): TGTGCCAGCACGTGGGCAGCGGGGGGGCCCTACGAG.

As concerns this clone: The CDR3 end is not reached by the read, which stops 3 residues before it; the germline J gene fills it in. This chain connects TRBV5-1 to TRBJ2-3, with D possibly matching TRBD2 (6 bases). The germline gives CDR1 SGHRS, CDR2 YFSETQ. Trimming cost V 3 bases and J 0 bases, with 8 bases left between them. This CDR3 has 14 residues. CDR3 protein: CASSWGDSTDTQYF. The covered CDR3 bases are TGCGCCAGCAGCTGGGGGGATAGCACAGATACG.

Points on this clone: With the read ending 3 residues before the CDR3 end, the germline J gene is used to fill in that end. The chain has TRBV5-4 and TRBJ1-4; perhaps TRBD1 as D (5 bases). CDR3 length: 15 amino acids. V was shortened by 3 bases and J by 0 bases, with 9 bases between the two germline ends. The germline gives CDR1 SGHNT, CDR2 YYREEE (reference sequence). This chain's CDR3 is CASSWDSSTNEKLFF. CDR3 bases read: TGTGCCAGCAGCTGGGACTCGTCAACTAATGAAAAA. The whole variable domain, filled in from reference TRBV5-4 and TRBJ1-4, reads ETGVTQSPTHLIKTRGQQVTLRCSSQSGHNTVSWYQQALGQGPQFIFQYYREEENGRGNFPPRFSGLQFPNYSSELNVNALELDDSALYLCASSWDSSTNEKLFFGSGTQLSVL.

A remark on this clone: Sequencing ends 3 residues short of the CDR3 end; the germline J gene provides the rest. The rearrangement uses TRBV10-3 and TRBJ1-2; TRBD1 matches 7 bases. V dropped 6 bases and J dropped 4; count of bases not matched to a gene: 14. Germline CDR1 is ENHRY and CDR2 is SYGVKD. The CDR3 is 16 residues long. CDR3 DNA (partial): TGTGCCATCAGAGGCCGGGACAGCCTCGGTCTCTATGGC. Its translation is CAIRGRDSLGLYG. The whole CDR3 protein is CAIRGRDSLGLYGYTF.

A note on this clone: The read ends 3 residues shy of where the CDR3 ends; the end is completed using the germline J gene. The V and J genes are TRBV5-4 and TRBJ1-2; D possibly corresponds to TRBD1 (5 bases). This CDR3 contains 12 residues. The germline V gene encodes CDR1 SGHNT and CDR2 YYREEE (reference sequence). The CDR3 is CASSLAGRGYTF. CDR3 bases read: TGTGCCAGCAGCTTGGCAGGGAGAGGC.

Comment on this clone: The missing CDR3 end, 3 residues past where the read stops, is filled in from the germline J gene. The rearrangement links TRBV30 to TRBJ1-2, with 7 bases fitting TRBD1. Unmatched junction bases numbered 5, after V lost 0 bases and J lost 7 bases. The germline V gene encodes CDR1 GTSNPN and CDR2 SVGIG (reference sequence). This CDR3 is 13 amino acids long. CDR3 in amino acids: CAWSVQGQAGYTF. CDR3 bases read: TGTGCCTGGAGTGTACAAGGACAGGCTGGC.

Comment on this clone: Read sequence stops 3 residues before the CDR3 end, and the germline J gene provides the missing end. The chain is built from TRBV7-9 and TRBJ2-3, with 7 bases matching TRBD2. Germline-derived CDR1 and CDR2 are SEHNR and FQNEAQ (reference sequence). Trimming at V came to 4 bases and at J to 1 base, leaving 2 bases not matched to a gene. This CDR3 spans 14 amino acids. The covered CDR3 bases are TGTGCCAGCAGCTCAAGCGGGGGCACAGATACG. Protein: CASSSSGGTDT. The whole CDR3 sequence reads CASSSSGGTDTQYF.

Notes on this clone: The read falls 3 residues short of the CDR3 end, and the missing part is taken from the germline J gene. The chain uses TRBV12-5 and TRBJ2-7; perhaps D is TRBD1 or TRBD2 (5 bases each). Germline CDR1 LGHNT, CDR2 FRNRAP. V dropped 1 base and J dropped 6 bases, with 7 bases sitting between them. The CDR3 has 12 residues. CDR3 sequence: CASGLGGAEQYF. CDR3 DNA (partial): TGTGCTAGTGGTTTGGGAGGGGCCGAG.

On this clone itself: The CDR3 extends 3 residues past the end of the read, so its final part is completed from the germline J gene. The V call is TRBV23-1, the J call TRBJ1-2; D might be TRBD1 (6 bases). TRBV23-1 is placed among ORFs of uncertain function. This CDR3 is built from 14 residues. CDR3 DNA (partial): TGCGCCAGCAGCGCGACAGGCATCTCCTACGAC. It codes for CASSATGISYD. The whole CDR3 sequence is CASSATGISYDYTF.